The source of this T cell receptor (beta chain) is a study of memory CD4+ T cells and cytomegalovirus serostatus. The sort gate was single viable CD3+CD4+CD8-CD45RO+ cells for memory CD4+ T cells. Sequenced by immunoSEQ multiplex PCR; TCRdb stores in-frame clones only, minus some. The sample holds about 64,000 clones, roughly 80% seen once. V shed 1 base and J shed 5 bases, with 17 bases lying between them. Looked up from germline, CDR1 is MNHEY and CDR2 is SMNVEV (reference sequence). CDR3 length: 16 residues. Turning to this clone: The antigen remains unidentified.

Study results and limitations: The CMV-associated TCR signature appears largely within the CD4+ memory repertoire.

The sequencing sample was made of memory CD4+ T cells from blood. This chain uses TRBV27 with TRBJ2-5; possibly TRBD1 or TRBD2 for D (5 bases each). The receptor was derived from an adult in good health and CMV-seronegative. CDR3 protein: CASSLLFRGRWETQYF. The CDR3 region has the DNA TGTGCCAGCAGTTTATTGTTCCGGGGCAGGTGGGAGACCCAGTACTTC.